These 4 T cell receptor beta chains were sequenced from one sample in a study of Ad26.COV2.S vaccination and SARS-CoV-2 variants. Indicated treatment: some 20 received Ad26.COV2.S at low or high dose, single or two shots; about 5 received placebo; per-sample allocation not given. All samples were drawn on day 63, counting from the first vaccine or placebo injection. Repertoires were generated with immunoSEQ multiplex PCR, while TCRdb's copy carries only in-frame clones and drops some. The sample has some 420,000 clones; approximately 90% are singletons. The sequencing here drew on peripheral blood, taken in a trial of Ad26.COV2.S vaccine versus placebo. Source of these receptors: a person aged 18-60 years who received the Ad26.COV2.S COVID-19 vaccine or a placebo.

The chain combines TRBV6-2 or TRBV6-3 with TRBJ1-4, with 10 bases fitting TRBD1. CDR1 is MNHEY, CDR2 SVGEGT, per germline. There are 14 residues in the CDR3. The V gene end was trimmed by 4 bases and the J gene end by 7 bases; junction bases not matched to a gene: 3. This chain's CDR3 is CASSSGQGPEKLFF. Here the CDR3 DNA reads TGTGCCAGCAGTTCGGGACAGGGGCCTGAAAAACTGTTTTTT.

This rearrangement joins TRBV6-4 to TRBJ2-6, with 7 bases identical to TRBD1. There are 17 residues in the CDR3. The germline gives CDR1 MRHNA, CDR2 SNTAGT. Trimming took 4 bases from V and 0 from J; bases not matched to a gene: 6. In nucleotides, the CDR3 is TGTGCCAGCAGTGGGGACAGCTTTCTCTCTGGGGCCAACGTCCTGACTTTC. Its translation is CASSGDSFLSGANVLTF.

This clone was observed a few times. The gene calls are TRBV7-2 and TRBJ2-7; D is undetermined. This CDR3 region has 13 residues. V lost 4 bases, J lost 7 bases, and 14 bases lay in between. Per germline, CDR1 SGHTA and CDR2 FQGNSA. CDR3 residues: CASSYGLNREQYF. The CDR3 DNA reads as TGTGCCAGCAGCTACGGGCTTAACAGAGAGCAGTACTTC. Together with reference TRBV7-2 and TRBJ2-7, the CDR3 gives the full variable domain: GAGVSQSPSNKVTEKGKDVELRCDPISGHTALYWYRQSLGQGLEFLIYFQGNSAPDKSGLPSDRFSAERTGGSVSTLTIQRTQQEDSAVYLCASSYGLNREQYFGPGTRLTVT.

CDR3 residues: CASRGGSEREQYF. In DNA form, the CDR3 reads TGTGCCAGCAGGGGGGGCTCCGAGCGCGAGCAGTACTTC. The chain recombines TRBV2 with TRBJ2-7, with D perhaps assigned TRBD1 or TRBD2 (6 bases each). Looked up from germline, CDR1 is SNHLY and CDR2 is FYNNEI. The CDR3 covers 13 residues. V was pared by 6 bases and J by 6 bases, with 15 bases between.